This T cell receptor beta chain was identified during a study of blood T cell repertoires in COVID-19. Study at large: Acute and convalescent COVID-19 samples came from the United States, Italy and Spain. In each case, the material was cDNA or gDNA derived from T cells, B-cell-depleted T cells, or PBMCs.

V was clipped by 4 bases and J by 15 bases; unmatched bases: 12. This CDR3 has 14 residues. The germline CDR1 and CDR2 sequences are SGHNT and YYREEE (reference sequence). Original processing methods: By means of reference gene primer amplification, nucleated cell counts were estimated. Using immunoSEQ multiplex PCR, the repertoire was profiled, and TCRdb retains in-frame clones only, with some absent. V and J calls and clone size are those listed in that table; D and trimming were worked out from the DNA. The sample yields roughly 73,000 clones, around 82% seen once. The receptor's source is a human donor in a cohort sampled during active COVID-19. The sequenced sample consisted of peripheral blood. This sequence joins TRBV5-4 and TRBJ1-6; 8 nucleotides agree with TRBD1. The CDR3 loop reads CASSDLTGAGNLHF. The CDR3 DNA reads TGTGCCAGCAGCGATCTGACAGGGGCCGGCAACCTCCACTTT.